Listed below are T cell receptor beta chains from one sample, sequenced in a study of blood T cell repertoires in COVID-19. Method: immunoSEQ multiplex PCR; TCRdb's copy keeps in-frame clones and lacks some. This table holds about 280,000 clones, approximately 88% found once. Material for sequencing was peripheral blood. The receptors originated from a man younger than 30 with active or convalescent COVID-19. CDR3s include the opening cysteine and the closing phenylalanine or tryptophan. The D gene is left open where the match is weak. For some rows the clone size is stated as once, few or many, or as a class when expanded; others skip it.

clone_size: once
j_call: TRBJ1-1
d_call: -
v_call: TRBV5-5
cdr3_aa: CASSLMSASAFF
cdr3_nt: TGTGCCAGCAGCTTGATGAGCGCCTCAGCTTTCTTT

clone_size: -
j_call: TRBJ1-4
d_call: -
v_call: TRBV5-4
cdr3_aa: CASSLERGQEKLFF
cdr3_nt: TGTGCCAGCAGCTTGGAGAGGGGACAAGAAAAACTGTTTTTT

clone_size: -
j_call: TRBJ2-5
d_call: TRBD2
v_call: TRBV20-1
cdr3_aa: CSASEGGGAQETQYF
cdr3_nt: TGCAGTGCTAGTGAGGGCGGGGGGGCCCAAGAGACCCAGTACTTC

clone_size: -
j_call: TRBJ2-5
d_call: -
v_call: TRBV7-6
cdr3_aa: CASSQWGAGRETQYF
cdr3_nt: TGTGCCAGCAGCCAATGGGGCGCGGGGAGAGAGACCCAGTACTTC

clone_size: -
j_call: TRBJ1-2
d_call: -
v_call: TRBV4-1
cdr3_aa: CASSQERNAVYGYTF
cdr3_nt: TGCGCCAGCAGCCAAGAAAGGAACGCGGTCTATGGCTACACCTTC

clone_size: -
j_call: TRBJ2-7
d_call: TRBD2
v_call: TRBV7-9
cdr3_aa: CASSTGGVSEQYF
cdr3_nt: TGTGCCAGCAGCACTGGGGGGGTCAGCGAGCAGTACTTC

clone_size: -
j_call: TRBJ1-1
d_call: -
v_call: TRBV18
cdr3_aa: CASSPPGQGRSTEAFF
cdr3_nt: TGTGCCAGCTCACCACCGGGTCAGGGGAGAAGCACTGAAGCTTTCTTT

clone_size: -
j_call: TRBJ2-5
d_call: TRBD1
v_call: TRBV20-1
cdr3_aa: CSASRAGGAGETQYF
cdr3_nt: TGCAGTGCTAGTCGGGCAGGGGGCGCCGGGGAGACCCAGTACTTC

clone_size: -
j_call: TRBJ1-4
d_call: -
v_call: TRBV27
cdr3_aa: CASSFSGEGEKLFF
cdr3_nt: TGTGCCAGCAGTTTTTCCGGGGAGGGTGAAAAACTGTTTTTT

clone_size: -
j_call: TRBJ1-5
d_call: -
v_call: TRBV5-6
cdr3_aa: CASANRASNQPQHF
cdr3_nt: TGTGCCAGCGCAAACAGGGCAAGCAATCAGCCCCAGCATTTT

clone_size: -
j_call: TRBJ2-1
d_call: TRBD2
v_call: TRBV7-2
cdr3_aa: CASRVAGDNEQFF
cdr3_nt: TGTGCCAGCAGAGTAGCGGGGGACAATGAGCAGTTCTTC

clone_size: few
j_call: TRBJ1-4
d_call: -
v_call: TRBV6-5
cdr3_aa: CASRRVDTNEKLFF
cdr3_nt: TGTGCCAGCCGACGGGTGGATACTAATGAAAAACTGTTTTTT

clone_size: -
j_call: TRBJ2-7
d_call: TRBD1
v_call: TRBV6-2/TRBV6-3
cdr3_aa: CASSYGQTGGVF
cdr3_nt: TGTGCCAGCAGCTATGGACAGACAGGGGGTGTTTTC

clone_size: -
j_call: TRBJ2-1
d_call: TRBD1
v_call: TRBV29-1
cdr3_aa: CSVGQLYNEQFF
cdr3_nt: TGCAGCGTGGGACAGCTCTACAATGAGCAGTTCTTC

clone_size: once
j_call: TRBJ1-5
d_call: -
v_call: TRBV7-8
cdr3_aa: CASSLVRTARNQPQHF
cdr3_nt: TGTGCCAGCAGCTTAGTGCGCACCGCTCGCAATCAGCCCCAGCATTTT

clone_size: -
j_call: TRBJ1-1
d_call: -
v_call: TRBV19
cdr3_aa: CASTPPGAPRFEAFF
cdr3_nt: TGTGCCAGTACCCCTCCAGGGGCGCCAAGGTTTGAAGCTTTCTTT